This is a list of T cell receptor beta chains from one sample in a study of cytomegalovirus exposure and HLA in healthy donors. Repertoires were generated with immunoSEQ multiplex PCR, while TCRdb's copy carries only in-frame clones and drops some. The data contain about 130,000 clones, approximately 80% of them singletons. The sample consisted of PBMCs. The source of these receptors is a woman aged 40-49 years in good health and CMV-seropositive. CDR3s include the opening cysteine and the closing phenylalanine or tryptophan. A D gene is named only where the DNA matches it firmly. Rows may omit the clone size; those that give it use once, few, many or a size class.

J	size	D	V	CDR3	DNA
TRBJ2-5	NA	TRBD1	TRBV27	CASTTWDRVETQYF	TGTGCCAGCACCACGTGGGACAGGGTAGAGACCCAGTACTTC
TRBJ2-1	NA	NA	TRBV5-1	CASSSGLNPSHEQFF	TGCGCCAGCAGCTCCGGACTGAATCCGTCCCATGAGCAGTTCTTC
TRBJ1-2	NA	NA	TRBV28	CASSSYGYTF	TGTGCCAGCAGCTCTTATGGCTACACCTTC
TRBJ2-1	once	TRBD2	TRBV19	CASSSRLAGPYNEQFF	TGTGCCAGTAGTTCTAGGCTAGCGGGGCCCTACAATGAGCAGTTCTTC
TRBJ1-4	once	NA	TRBV5-1	CARGGHWRAAGEKLFF	TGCGCCAGAGGTGGGCATTGGAGGGCCGCAGGTGAAAAACTGTTTTTT
TRBJ1-1	NA	NA	TRBV10-3	CAIRGSLNTEAFF	TGTGCCATAAGGGGCAGTCTGAACACTGAAGCTTTCTTT
TRBJ2-7	NA	TRBD1	TRBV5-4	CASSNRDRSYEQYF	TGTGCCAGCAGCAACCGGGACAGAAGCTACGAGCAGTACTTC
TRBJ2-1	NA	NA	TRBV7-3	CASSRDSLNEQFF	TGTGCCAGCAGCCGGGACTCCTTGAATGAGCAGTTCTTC
TRBJ2-1	NA	TRBD2	TRBV28	CASSGSGGRKNNEQFF	TGTGCCAGCAGCGGATCGGGGGGTCGTAAGAACAATGAGCAGTTCTTC
TRBJ2-7	NA	NA	TRBV28	CASSLRYEQYF	TGTGCCAGCAGTTTAAGATACGAGCAGTACTTC
TRBJ2-1	NA	NA	TRBV11-3	CASSLGGRGNRNNEQFF	TGTGCCAGCAGCTTAGGGGGCCGGGGGAATCGAAACAATGAGCAGTTCTTC
TRBJ1-5	few	TRBD1	TRBV18	CASSPATGSNQPQHF	TGTGCCAGCTCACCAGCGACAGGGAGCAATCAGCCCCAGCATTTT
TRBJ2-7	NA	NA	TRBV15	CATSRDYSYEQYF	TGTGCCACCAGCAGGGACTACTCCTACGAGCAGTACTTC
TRBJ2-5	NA	TRBD2	TRBV5-4	CASSSEAGVIQETQYF	TGTGCCAGCAGCTCCGAAGCGGGAGTGATCCAAGAGACCCAGTACTTC
TRBJ1-6	few	TRBD1	TRBV28	CASSFQTGGNSPLHF	TGTGCCAGCAGTTTTCAAACAGGGGGGAATTCACCCCTCCACTTT
TRBJ1-2	NA	NA	TRBV4-2	CASSQDSGKNYGYTF	TGTGCCAGCAGCCAAGATTCCGGGAAAAACTATGGCTACACCTTC
TRBJ2-5	NA	TRBD2	TRBV29-1	CSVEDRSGKETQYF	TGCAGCGTTGAAGATAGGAGCGGGAAAGAGACCCAGTACTTC
TRBJ2-7	NA	TRBD2	TRBV10-3	CAISGTSGSYEQYF	TGTGCCATCAGCGGGACTAGCGGGAGCTACGAGCAGTACTTC
TRBJ2-1	NA	TRBD2	TRBV30	CAWSRGTSGRDEQFF	TGTGCCTGGAGCCGCGGGACTAGCGGGAGGGATGAGCAGTTCTTC
TRBJ1-2	NA	NA	TRBV9	CARAEVAYGYTF	TGTGCCCGGGCGGAGGTGGCCTATGGCTACACCTTC
TRBJ2-7	NA	NA	TRBV4-2	CASKSLQGTTYEQYF	TGTGCCAGCAAATCCCTGCAGGGGACGACCTACGAGCAGTACTTC
TRBJ1-4	few	NA	TRBV30	CAWSVHGRAINEKLFF	TGTGCCTGGAGTGTACACGGCAGGGCCATAAATGAAAAACTGTTTTTT
TRBJ2-4	NA	TRBD2	TRBV30	CAWSGGNIQYF	TGTGCCTGGTCGGGGGGGAACATTCAGTACTTC
TRBJ2-7	NA	NA	TRBV2	CASSEDASSYEQYF	TGTGCCAGCAGTGAAGATGCTAGCTCCTACGAGCAGTACTTC
TRBJ1-2	NA	TRBD1	TRBV2	CASRWDREGNYGYTF	TGTGCCAGCCGTTGGGACAGGGAAGGGAACTATGGCTACACCTTC
TRBJ2-7	NA	TRBD1	TRBV5-1	CASSSGQGIYEQYF	TGCGCCAGCAGCTCGGGACAGGGTATCTACGAGCAGTACTTC
TRBJ2-5	once	TRBD2	TRBV28	CASRLGGFLETQYF	TGTGCCAGCAGGTTGGGGGGGTTTCTAGAGACCCAGTACTTC
TRBJ2-5	few	NA	TRBV5-4	CASSSRGGARETQYF	TGTGCCAGCAGCTCCCGCGGGGGCGCCCGGGAGACCCAGTACTTC
TRBJ2-1	NA	TRBD1	TRBV29-1	CSVGTGVSNEQFF	TGCAGCGTTGGGACAGGGGTATCGAATGAGCAGTTCTTC
TRBJ2-5	few	TRBD1	TRBV19	CASSLQGETQYF	TGTGCCAGTAGCCTACAGGGGGAGACCCAGTACTTC
TRBJ2-7	NA	TRBD1	TRBV7-8	CASSWGQGVRVEQYF	TGTGCCAGCAGCTGGGGACAGGGGGTACGCGTCGAGCAGTACTTC
TRBJ2-7	NA	NA	TRBV4-1	CASSQEGHREQYF	TGCGCCAGCAGCCAAGAAGGCCACAGGGAGCAGTACTTC
TRBJ2-7	NA	NA	TRBV30	CAWSHSSYEQYF	TGTGCCTGGAGTCACAGCTCCTACGAGCAGTACTTC
TRBJ2-1	NA	TRBD2	TRBV4-1	CASSSRTSGTYNEQFF	TGCGCCAGCAGCTCTCGGACTAGCGGCACATACAATGAGCAGTTCTTC
TRBJ1-2	NA	TRBD1	TRBV18	CASSPGTGAFPVYGYTF	TGTGCCAGCTCACCGGGGACAGGGGCCTTCCCAGTCTATGGCTACACCTTC
TRBJ2-7	NA	NA	TRBV7-2	CASSYLESYEQYF	TGTGCCAGCAGCTACCTGGAGAGCTACGAGCAGTACTTC
TRBJ2-7	NA	TRBD1	TRBV14	CASSPGTGGPRGEQYF	TGTGCCAGCAGCCCGGGGACAGGTGGGCCTCGTGGTGAGCAGTACTTC
TRBJ2-7	NA	NA	TRBV25-1	CASSELSLPEQYF	TGTGCCAGCAGTGAATTGAGTCTACCCGAGCAGTACTTC
TRBJ2-7	NA	NA	TRBV6-1	CASSPGRLYEQYF	TGTGCCAGCAGTCCGGGTAGGCTCTACGAGCAGTACTTC
TRBJ1-2	NA	TRBD1	TRBV6-1	CASSAGTGFGYTF	TGTGCCAGCAGTGCCGGGACAGGGTTTGGCTACACCTTC
TRBJ1-5	NA	TRBD1	TRBV10-3	CAISESQGQGNQPQHF	TGTGCCATCAGTGAGTCCCAGGGACAGGGCAATCAGCCCCAGCATTTT
TRBJ2-7	NA	TRBD2	TRBV28	CASTTGSGGSYEQYF	TGTGCCAGCACCACCGGTAGCGGGGGCTCCTACGAGCAGTACTTC
TRBJ1-6	NA	TRBD1	TRBV6-6	CASSDSTGPNSPLHF	TGTGCCAGCAGCGACTCGACAGGGCCTAATTCACCCCTCCACTTT
TRBJ1-5	NA	NA	TRBV30	CAWSGGISNQPQHF	TGTGCCTGGAGCGGGGGTATTAGCAATCAGCCCCAGCATTTT
TRBJ1-5	NA	TRBD1	TRBV28	CASSPSPEGQGAYQPQHF	TGTGCCAGCAGTCCCTCGCCGGAGGGACAGGGGGCATATCAGCCCCAGCATTTT
TRBJ1-2	NA	TRBD1	TRBV27	CASSLQPDYRGVGYTF	TGTGCCAGCAGTTTACAACCCGATTACAGGGGGGTAGGCTACACCTTC
TRBJ1-2	NA	NA	TRBV6-5	CASSSLTGISNYGYTF	TGTGCCAGCAGTTCCCTAACCGGGATTTCTAACTATGGCTACACCTTC
TRBJ2-7	few	NA	TRBV13	CASSGPPHYEQYF	TGTGCCAGCAGCGGCCCACCTCACTACGAGCAGTACTTC
TRBJ2-7	NA	NA	TRBV27	CASSLAVRSYEQYF	TGTGCCAGCAGTTTGGCGGTAAGATCCTACGAGCAGTACTTC
TRBJ2-1	NA	NA	TRBV27	CASSRGNEQFF	TGTGCCAGCTCAAGGGGGAATGAGCAGTTCTTC
TRBJ2-7	NA	TRBD1	TRBV6-1	CASRRGQASYEQYF	TGTGCCAGCAGGCGGGGACAGGCCTCCTACGAGCAGTACTTC
TRBJ2-1	NA	NA	TRBV7-2	CASSFGSERINNEQFF	TGTGCCAGCAGCTTTGGTAGCGAGAGAATCAACAATGAGCAGTTCTTC
TRBJ2-7	NA	TRBD2	TRBV6-5	CASGRLAGAGEQYF	TGTGCCAGCGGGAGACTAGCGGGAGCGGGCGAGCAGTACTTC
TRBJ2-1	once	TRBD2	TRBV20-1	CSARLGGTQFF	TGCAGTGCTAGGTTGGGAGGGACGCAGTTCTTC
TRBJ2-5	NA	NA	TRBV6-5	CASSYRGAKQETQYF	TGTGCCAGCAGTTACCGGGGGGCCAAACAAGAGACCCAGTACTTC
TRBJ2-2	NA	TRBD1	TRBV5-6	CASSGDRGNTGELFF	TGTGCCAGCAGCGGGGACAGGGGGAACACCGGGGAGCTGTTTTTT
TRBJ2-4	NA	NA	TRBV13	CASSPTGRGNIQYF	TGTGCCAGCAGTCCTACCGGACGGGGGAACATTCAGTACTTC
TRBJ1-5	NA	TRBD1	TRBV19	CASTLGGGFQPQHF	TGTGCCAGTACCCTTGGAGGGGGCTTTCAGCCCCAGCATTTT
TRBJ1-1	NA	TRBD1	TRBV7-3	CASSRTGDTEAFF	TGTGCCAGCAGCAGGACAGGGGATACTGAAGCTTTCTTT